This T cell receptor beta chain was identified during a study of identical twins. Study-wide results and caveats: There were fewer insertions in abundant cord blood beta clonotypes, but memory repertoires showed no such pattern.

This clonotype was picked up many times. Its antigen is currently unknown. TCRdb analysed the 5' RACE reads with MiXCR anew, one entry per CDR3 protein. The data contain roughly 690,000 distinct CDR3 sequences, less than 7% of them singletons. The CDR3 is made up of 16 amino acids. Germline V gene lookup returns CDR1 SEHNR and CDR2 FQNEAQ (reference sequence). Trimming removed 2 bases from V and 4 bases from J; junction bases left unmatched: 9. The chain couples TRBV7-9 to TRBJ2-3; 7 bases are a match to TRBD2. The sequencing sample was made of naive T cells sorted from blood. This TCR was recovered from a man between 18 and 35 years old in good health. As DNA, the CDR3 is TGTGCCAGCAGCTTAAGTGCGGGAGTGAGTGCAGATACGCAGTATTTT. Translating gives CASSLSAGVSADTQYF.